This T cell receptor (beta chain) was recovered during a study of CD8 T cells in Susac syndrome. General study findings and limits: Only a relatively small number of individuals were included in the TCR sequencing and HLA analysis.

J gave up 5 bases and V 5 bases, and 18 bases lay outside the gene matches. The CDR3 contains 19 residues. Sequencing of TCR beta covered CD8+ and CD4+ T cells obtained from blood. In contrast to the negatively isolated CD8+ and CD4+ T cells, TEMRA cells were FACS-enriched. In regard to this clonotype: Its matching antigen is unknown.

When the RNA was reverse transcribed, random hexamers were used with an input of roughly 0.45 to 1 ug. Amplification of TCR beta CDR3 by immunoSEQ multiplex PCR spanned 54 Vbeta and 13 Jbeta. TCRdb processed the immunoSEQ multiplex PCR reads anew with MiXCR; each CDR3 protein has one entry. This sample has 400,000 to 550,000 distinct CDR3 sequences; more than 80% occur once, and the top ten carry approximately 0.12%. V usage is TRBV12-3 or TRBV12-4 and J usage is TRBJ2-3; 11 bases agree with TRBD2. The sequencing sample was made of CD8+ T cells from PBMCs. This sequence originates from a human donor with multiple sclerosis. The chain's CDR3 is CASSPGPPSLAGDIDTQYF. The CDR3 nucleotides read TGTGCCAGCAGTCCAGGGCCCCCTTCACTAGCGGGAGATATAGATACGCAGTATTTT.